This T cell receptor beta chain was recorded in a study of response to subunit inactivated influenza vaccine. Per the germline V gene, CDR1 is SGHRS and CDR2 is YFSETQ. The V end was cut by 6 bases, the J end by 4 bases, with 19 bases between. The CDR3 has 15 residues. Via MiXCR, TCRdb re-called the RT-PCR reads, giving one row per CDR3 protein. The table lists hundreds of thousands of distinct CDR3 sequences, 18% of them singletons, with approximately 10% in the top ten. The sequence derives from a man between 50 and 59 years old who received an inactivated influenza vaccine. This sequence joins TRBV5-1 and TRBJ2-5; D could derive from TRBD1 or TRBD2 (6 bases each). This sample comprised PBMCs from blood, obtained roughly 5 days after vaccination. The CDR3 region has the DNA TGCGCCAGCACCTACGGTAAAGGGGGGTCAGAGACCCAGTACTTC. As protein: CASTYGKGGSETQYF.